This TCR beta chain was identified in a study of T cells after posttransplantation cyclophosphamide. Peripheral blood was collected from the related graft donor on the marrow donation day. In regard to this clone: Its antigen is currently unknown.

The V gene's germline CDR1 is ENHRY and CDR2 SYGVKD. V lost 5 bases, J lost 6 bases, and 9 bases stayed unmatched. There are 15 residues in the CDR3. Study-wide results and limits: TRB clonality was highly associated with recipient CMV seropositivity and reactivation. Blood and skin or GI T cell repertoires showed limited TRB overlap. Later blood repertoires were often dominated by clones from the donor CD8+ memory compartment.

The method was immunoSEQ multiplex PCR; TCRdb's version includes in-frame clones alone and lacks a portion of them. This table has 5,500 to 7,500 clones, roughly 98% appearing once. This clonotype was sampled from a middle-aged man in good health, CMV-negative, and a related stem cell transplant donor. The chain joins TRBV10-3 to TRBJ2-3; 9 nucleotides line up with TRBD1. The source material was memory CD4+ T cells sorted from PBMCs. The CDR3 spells CAISSPGQGSDTQYF. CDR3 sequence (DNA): TGTGCCATCAGTTCGCCGGGACAGGGTTCTGATACGCAGTATTTT.